These T cell receptor beta chains were read from a single sample in a study of shared clonotypes between healthy human individuals. Assay: immunoSEQ multiplex PCR; the TCRdb copy retains only in-frame clones and omits some. The sample lists around 450,000 clones, 70% to 80% seen once, with about 12% in the top ten. Source material: PBMCs. These receptor sequences come from a woman aged 40 to 50 in good health. Some clones in this sample may be carry-over from other donors' samples. The CDR3 runs from the conserved cysteine through the conserved F or W. The D gene is left open where the match is weak. The size of a clone is reported for some rows only, either as once, few or many, or as a class for expanded clones.

v_call: TRBV15
d_call: -
j_call: TRBJ1-4
clone_size: few
cdr3_aa: CATSRGISGELFF
cdr3_nt: TGTGCCACCAGCAGAGGAATCTCCGGGGAACTGTTTTTT

v_call: TRBV9
d_call: -
j_call: TRBJ2-1
clone_size: -
cdr3_aa: CASSPRSFGMSYNEQFF
cdr3_nt: TGTGCCAGCAGCCCCCGGTCATTTGGGATGTCCTACAATGAGCAGTTCTTC

v_call: TRBV7-2
d_call: TRBD2
j_call: TRBJ2-7
clone_size: -
cdr3_aa: CASSLEGLVPYEQYF
cdr3_nt: TGTGCCAGCAGCTTAGAGGGACTAGTCCCCTACGAGCAGTACTTC

v_call: TRBV28
d_call: -
j_call: TRBJ1-2
clone_size: -
cdr3_aa: CASSFDFNYGYTF
cdr3_nt: TGTGCCAGCAGTTTCGACTTTAACTATGGCTACACCTTC

v_call: TRBV19
d_call: -
j_call: TRBJ2-1
clone_size: -
cdr3_aa: CASTKTLLVGDGIEQFF
cdr3_nt: TGTGCCAGTACCAAAACCCTCCTAGTAGGGGATGGGATTGAGCAGTTCTTC

v_call: TRBV7-9
d_call: -
j_call: TRBJ1-3
clone_size: -
cdr3_aa: CASSPPGQSSGNTIYF
cdr3_nt: TGTGCCAGCAGCCCACCCGGGCAATCTTCTGGAAACACCATATATTTT

v_call: TRBV2
d_call: -
j_call: TRBJ1-3
clone_size: -
cdr3_aa: CASSGEAPSSGNTIYF
cdr3_nt: TGTGCCAGCAGTGGGGAAGCCCCGAGCTCTGGAAACACCATATATTTT

v_call: TRBV20-1
d_call: TRBD2
j_call: TRBJ2-2
clone_size: once
cdr3_aa: CSAGGTGELFF
cdr3_nt: TGCAGCGCGGGGGGGACCGGGGAGCTGTTTTTT

v_call: TRBV29-1
d_call: -
j_call: TRBJ1-2
clone_size: many
cdr3_aa: CSVDWSTGSKYGYTF
cdr3_nt: TGCAGCGTTGATTGGTCTACAGGGTCGAAATATGGCTACACCTTC

v_call: TRBV9
d_call: TRBD2
j_call: TRBJ2-1
clone_size: -
cdr3_aa: CASSVVGSGTYNEQFF
cdr3_nt: TGTGCCAGCAGCGTAGTGGGTAGCGGGACTTACAATGAGCAGTTCTTC

v_call: TRBV7-2
d_call: -
j_call: TRBJ1-5
clone_size: -
cdr3_aa: CASSLVVSARSQPQHF
cdr3_nt: TGTGCCAGCAGCTTAGTGGTTTCTGCTCGGAGTCAGCCCCAGCATTTT

v_call: TRBV30
d_call: -
j_call: TRBJ1-5
clone_size: few
cdr3_aa: CAWSVGSNQPQHF
cdr3_nt: TGTGCCTGGAGTGTAGGTAGCAATCAGCCCCAGCATTTT

v_call: TRBV9
d_call: -
j_call: TRBJ1-2
clone_size: -
cdr3_aa: CASSVVPGYGYGYTF
cdr3_nt: TGTGCCAGCAGCGTAGTACCAGGGTACGGCTATGGCTACACCTTC

v_call: TRBV5-1
d_call: -
j_call: TRBJ2-2
clone_size: -
cdr3_aa: CASSLGEAGELFF
cdr3_nt: TGCGCCAGCAGCTTGGGGGAAGCCGGGGAGCTGTTTTTT

v_call: TRBV6-1
d_call: -
j_call: TRBJ2-1
clone_size: -
cdr3_aa: CASSEGGLRNNEQFF
cdr3_nt: TGTGCCAGCAGTGAAGGAGGACTGCGGAACAATGAGCAGTTCTTC

v_call: TRBV19
d_call: -
j_call: TRBJ2-4
clone_size: -
cdr3_aa: CASKDSPGVDIQYF
cdr3_nt: TGTGCCAGTAAGGACTCCCCGGGTGTTGACATTCAGTACTTC

v_call: TRBV28
d_call: TRBD1
j_call: TRBJ1-1
clone_size: -
cdr3_aa: CASSPRLTGGAGTEAFF
cdr3_nt: TGTGCCAGCAGTCCTAGGCTAACAGGGGGCGCGGGCACTGAAGCTTTCTTT

v_call: TRBV20-1
d_call: -
j_call: TRBJ1-2
clone_size: -
cdr3_aa: CSARAAGGYTF
cdr3_nt: TGCAGTGCTAGGGCGGCTGGCGGCTACACCTTC

v_call: TRBV5-4
d_call: TRBD1
j_call: TRBJ1-1
clone_size: -
cdr3_aa: CASREDRSPTEAFF
cdr3_nt: TGTGCCAGCAGGGAGGACAGGTCCCCCACTGAAGCTTTCTTT

v_call: TRBV4-2
d_call: -
j_call: TRBJ2-3
clone_size: few
cdr3_aa: CASSQGRQGTQYF
cdr3_nt: TGTGCCAGCAGCCAAGGTCGCCAGGGTACGCAGTATTTT

v_call: TRBV5-4
d_call: -
j_call: TRBJ2-5
clone_size: -
cdr3_aa: CASSLAGSQETQYF
cdr3_nt: TGTGCCAGCAGCTTAGCAGGGTCCCAAGAGACCCAGTACTTC

v_call: TRBV5-5
d_call: -
j_call: TRBJ2-7
clone_size: -
cdr3_aa: CASSPRTVSYEQYF
cdr3_nt: TGTGCCAGCAGCCCCAGGACAGTCTCCTACGAGCAGTACTTC

v_call: TRBV4-3
d_call: TRBD1
j_call: TRBJ1-2
clone_size: -
cdr3_aa: CASSQLDRANDGYTF
cdr3_nt: TGCGCCAGCAGCCAACTAGACAGGGCCAATGATGGCTACACCTTC

v_call: TRBV6-1
d_call: -
j_call: TRBJ1-5
clone_size: -
cdr3_aa: CARPWVQPQHF
cdr3_nt: TGTGCCAGGCCCTGGGTCCAGCCCCAGCATTTT

v_call: TRBV4-1
d_call: -
j_call: TRBJ1-1
clone_size: -
cdr3_aa: CASSHDTVNTEAFF
cdr3_nt: TGCGCCAGCAGCCACGACACAGTGAACACTGAAGCTTTCTTT

v_call: TRBV14
d_call: -
j_call: TRBJ1-5
clone_size: few
cdr3_aa: CASSQGNQPQHF
cdr3_nt: TGTGCCAGCAGCCAAGGAAATCAGCCCCAGCATTTT

v_call: TRBV4-2
d_call: TRBD2
j_call: TRBJ2-7
clone_size: -
cdr3_aa: CASSPIGRDYEQYF
cdr3_nt: TGTGCCAGCAGCCCGATCGGGAGGGACTACGAGCAGTACTTC

v_call: TRBV7-7
d_call: TRBD2
j_call: TRBJ2-5
clone_size: -
cdr3_aa: CASSLGTSGSFETQYF
cdr3_nt: TGTGCCAGCAGCTTAGGGACTAGCGGGAGTTTTGAGACCCAGTACTTC

v_call: TRBV4-1
d_call: TRBD1
j_call: TRBJ1-3
clone_size: few
cdr3_aa: CASSRGQSGNTIYF
cdr3_nt: TGCGCCAGCAGCCGGGGACAGTCTGGAAACACCATATATTTT

v_call: TRBV4-3
d_call: -
j_call: TRBJ2-7
clone_size: -
cdr3_aa: CASSQGNTNHEQYF
cdr3_nt: TGCGCCAGCAGCCAAGGTAACACTAACCACGAGCAGTACTTC

v_call: TRBV7-2
d_call: -
j_call: TRBJ1-2
clone_size: -
cdr3_aa: CASSPGNYGYTF
cdr3_nt: TGTGCCAGCAGCCCAGGAAACTATGGCTACACCTTC

v_call: TRBV7-9
d_call: -
j_call: TRBJ2-7
clone_size: many
cdr3_aa: CASSAGSYEQYF
cdr3_nt: TGTGCCAGCAGCGCGGGTTCCTACGAGCAGTACTTC

v_call: TRBV18
d_call: -
j_call: TRBJ1-4
clone_size: -
cdr3_aa: CASSPRVTNEKLFF
cdr3_nt: TGTGCCAGCTCACCCCGGGTGACTAATGAAAAACTGTTTTTT

v_call: TRBV7-9
d_call: -
j_call: TRBJ1-4
clone_size: -
cdr3_aa: CASSSRGEKLFF
cdr3_nt: TGTGCCAGCAGCTCACGCGGTGAAAAACTGTTTTTT

v_call: TRBV5-6
d_call: -
j_call: TRBJ2-7
clone_size: -
cdr3_aa: CASSSQLYGRGGSYEQYF
cdr3_nt: TGTGCCAGCAGCTCACAACTCTACGGCAGGGGAGGGTCCTACGAGCAGTACTTC

v_call: TRBV5-1
d_call: -
j_call: TRBJ1-6
clone_size: -
cdr3_aa: CASSFAGNSPLHF
cdr3_nt: TGCGCCAGCAGCTTTGCAGGGAATTCACCCCTCCACTTT

v_call: TRBV7-8
d_call: TRBD1
j_call: TRBJ1-1
clone_size: few
cdr3_aa: CASSLGGQGKTEAFF
cdr3_nt: TGTGCCAGCAGCTTAGGGGGACAGGGAAAGACTGAAGCTTTCTTT

v_call: TRBV9
d_call: -
j_call: TRBJ2-1
clone_size: -
cdr3_aa: CASSGEESSYNEQFF
cdr3_nt: TGTGCCAGCAGCGGAGAAGAAAGCTCCTACAATGAGCAGTTCTTC

v_call: TRBV7-2
d_call: -
j_call: TRBJ2-7
clone_size: -
cdr3_aa: CASSSRTRANYEQYF
cdr3_nt: TGTGCCAGCAGCTCGCGTACTAGGGCCAACTACGAGCAGTACTTC

v_call: TRBV25-1
d_call: -
j_call: TRBJ2-7
clone_size: -
cdr3_aa: CASRGPGPDYEQYF
cdr3_nt: TGTGCCAGCAGGGGCCCAGGGCCCGACTACGAGCAGTACTTC

v_call: TRBV10-3
d_call: TRBD2
j_call: TRBJ2-1
clone_size: -
cdr3_aa: CAISDGLAYNEQFF
cdr3_nt: TGTGCCATCAGTGACGGACTAGCCTACAATGAGCAGTTCTTC

v_call: TRBV28
d_call: -
j_call: TRBJ2-7
clone_size: -
cdr3_aa: CASSQGFEQYF
cdr3_nt: TGCGCCAGCAGTCAGGGGTTCGAGCAGTACTTC

v_call: TRBV28
d_call: TRBD2
j_call: TRBJ2-7
clone_size: once
cdr3_aa: CASSYIAGGRVEQYF
cdr3_nt: TGTGCCAGCTCGTATATAGCGGGAGGCCGGGTGGAGCAGTACTTC

v_call: TRBV29-1
d_call: -
j_call: TRBJ1-2
clone_size: medium-sized
cdr3_aa: CSVNEDGGGNYGYTF
cdr3_nt: TGCAGCGTTAATGAGGACGGCGGGGGTAACTATGGCTACACCTTC